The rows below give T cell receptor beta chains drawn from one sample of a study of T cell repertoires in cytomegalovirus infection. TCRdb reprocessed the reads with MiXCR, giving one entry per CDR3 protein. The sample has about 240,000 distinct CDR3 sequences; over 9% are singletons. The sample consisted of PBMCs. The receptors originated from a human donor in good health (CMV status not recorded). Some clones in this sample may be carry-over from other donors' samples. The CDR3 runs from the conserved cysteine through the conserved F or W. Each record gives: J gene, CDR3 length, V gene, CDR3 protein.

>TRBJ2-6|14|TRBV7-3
CASSLNRVANVLTF
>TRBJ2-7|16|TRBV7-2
CASSRTSGGASREQYF
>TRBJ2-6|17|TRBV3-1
CASSPRQGLPGANVLTF
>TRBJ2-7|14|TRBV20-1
CSARGGIGSYEQYF
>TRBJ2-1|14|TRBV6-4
CASSSGTGGNEQFF
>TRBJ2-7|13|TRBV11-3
CASSQGPLMEQYF
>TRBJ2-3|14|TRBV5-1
CASSFMRAEDTQYF
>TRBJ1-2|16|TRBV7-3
CASSPEGEPSNYGYTF
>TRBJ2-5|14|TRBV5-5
CASSPSGTQETQYF
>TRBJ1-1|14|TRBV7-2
CASSLGRTNTEAFF
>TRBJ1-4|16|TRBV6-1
CASSVRFQGAGEKLFF
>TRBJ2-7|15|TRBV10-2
CASSESPRGLYEQYF
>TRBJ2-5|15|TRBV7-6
CASSLDSRLQETQYF
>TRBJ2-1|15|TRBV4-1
CASSQEGGSGVEQFF
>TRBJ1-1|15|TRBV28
CASSFIRELNTEAFF
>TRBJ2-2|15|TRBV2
CASQEDMANTGELFF
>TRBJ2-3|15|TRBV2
CASRRLAGGADTQYF
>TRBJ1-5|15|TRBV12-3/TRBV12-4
CASSPWGGGNQPQHF
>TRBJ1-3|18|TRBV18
CASSPPVGDSVTGNTIYF
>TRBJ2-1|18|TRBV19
CASSIRKAGTGPYNEQFF
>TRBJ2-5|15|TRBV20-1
CSAPPRASLGETQYF
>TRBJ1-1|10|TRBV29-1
CSVESIEAFF
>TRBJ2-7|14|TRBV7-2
CASSPRRGGYEQYF
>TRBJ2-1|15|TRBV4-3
CASSSLGTSGNEQFF
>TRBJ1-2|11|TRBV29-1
CSADRAGGYTF